The present T cell receptor (beta chain) was sequenced within a study of T cell repertoires in cytomegalovirus infection. About the study: It can be stated that public TCR beta signatures indicated CMV infection as well as a matching HLA type.

Broader study findings: HLA-C-restricted CMV-specific TCR beta clonotypes prevailed in the ex vivo response. Summed frequency of public TCR beta families distinguished CMV carriers with the relevant HLA.

Comment on this clonotype: Its antigen is as yet unknown.

TCRdb itself ran the reads through MiXCR, one entry per CDR3 protein. This table has roughly 340,000 distinct CDR3 sequences, almost 30% appearing once. Source: cultured PBMCs, taken from culture after CMV antigen stimulation. This clonotype was sampled from a human donor in good health (CMV status not recorded). Some clones in this sample may be carry-over from other donors' samples.

The CDR3 DNA reads TGTGCCAGCAGTTTGGTAGGGACAGGGGGCCGTTCGGAGACCCAGTACTTC. Amino acid sequence: CASSLVGTGGRSETQYF. The V and J genes are TRBV27 and TRBJ2-5; 12 nucleotides align to TRBD1. This CDR3 spans 17 amino acids. Unmatched junction bases numbered 10, after V lost 3 bases and J lost 5 bases. Germline V gene data show CDR1 as MNHEY and CDR2 as SMNVEV (reference sequence).